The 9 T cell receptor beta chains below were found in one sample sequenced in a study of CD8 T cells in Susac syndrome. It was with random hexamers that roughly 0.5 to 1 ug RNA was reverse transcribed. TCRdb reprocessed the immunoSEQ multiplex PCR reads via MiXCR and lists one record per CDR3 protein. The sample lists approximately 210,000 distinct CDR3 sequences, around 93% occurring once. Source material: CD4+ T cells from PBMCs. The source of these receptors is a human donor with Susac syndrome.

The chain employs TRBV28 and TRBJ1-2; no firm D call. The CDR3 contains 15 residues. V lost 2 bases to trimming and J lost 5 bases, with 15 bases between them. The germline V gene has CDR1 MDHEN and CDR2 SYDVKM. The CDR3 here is CASSLAIQLAYGYTF. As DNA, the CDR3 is TGTGCCAGCAGTTTAGCCATACAGCTCGCTTATGGCTACACCTTC.

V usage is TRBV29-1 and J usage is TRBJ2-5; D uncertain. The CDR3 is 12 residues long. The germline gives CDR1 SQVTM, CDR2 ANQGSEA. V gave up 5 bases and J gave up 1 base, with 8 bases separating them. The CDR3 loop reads CSVRLVQETQYF. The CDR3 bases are TGCAGCGTTAGACTGGTCCAAGAGACCCAGTACTTC.

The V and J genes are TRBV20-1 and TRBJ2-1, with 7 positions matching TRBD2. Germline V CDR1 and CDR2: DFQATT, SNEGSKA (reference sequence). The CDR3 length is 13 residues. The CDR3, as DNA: TGCAGCGTAACTAGCGCTTCCTACAATGAGCAGTTCTTC. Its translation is CSVTSASYNEQFF.

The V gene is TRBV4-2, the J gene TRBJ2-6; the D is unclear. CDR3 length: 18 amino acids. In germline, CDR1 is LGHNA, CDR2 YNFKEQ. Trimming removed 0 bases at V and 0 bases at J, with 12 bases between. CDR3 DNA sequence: TGTGCCAGCAGCCAAGAGGCAACCACTTACTCTGGGGCCAACGTCCTGACTTTC. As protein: CASSQEATTYSGANVLTF.

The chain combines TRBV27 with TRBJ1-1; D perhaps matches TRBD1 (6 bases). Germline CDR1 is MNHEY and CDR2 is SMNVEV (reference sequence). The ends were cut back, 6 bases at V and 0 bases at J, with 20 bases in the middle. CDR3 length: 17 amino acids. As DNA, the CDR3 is TGTGCCAGCAGACTGCGTCCGACAGGAGCTATGAACACTGAAGCTTTCTTT. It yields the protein CASRLRPTGAMNTEAFF.

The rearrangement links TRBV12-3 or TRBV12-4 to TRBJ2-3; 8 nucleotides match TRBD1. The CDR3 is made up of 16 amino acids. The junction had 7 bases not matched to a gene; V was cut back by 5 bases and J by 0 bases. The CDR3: CASSPGTGLSTDTQYF. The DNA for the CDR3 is TGTGCCAGCAGTCCTGGGACAGGCCTAAGCACAGATACGCAGTATTTT.

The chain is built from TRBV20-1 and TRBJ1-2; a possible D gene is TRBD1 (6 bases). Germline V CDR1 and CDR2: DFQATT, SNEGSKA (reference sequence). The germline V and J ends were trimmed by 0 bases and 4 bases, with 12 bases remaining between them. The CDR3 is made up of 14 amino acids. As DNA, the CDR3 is TGCAGTGCTAGAGATGGGACACAGTCCTATGGCTACACCTTC. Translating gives CSARDGTQSYGYTF.

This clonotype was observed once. CDR3 sequence (DNA): TGCAGCGCGACGACGCTGGACAGGGGGATCTACGAGCAGTACTTC. This translates into CSATTLDRGIYEQYF. This chain uses TRBV29-1 with TRBJ2-7; 10 bases fit TRBD1. CDR3 length equals 15 residues. With V trimmed by 7 bases and J by 3 bases, 12 bases remained unmatched. Germline CDR1 SQVTM, CDR2 ANQGSEA.

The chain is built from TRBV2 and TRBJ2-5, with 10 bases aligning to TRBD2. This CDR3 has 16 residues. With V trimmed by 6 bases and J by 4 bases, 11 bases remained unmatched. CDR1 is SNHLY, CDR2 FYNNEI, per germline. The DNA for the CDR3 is TGTGCCAGCAGGGAACGTAGCGGGGGGCCCGGAGAGACCCAGTACTTC. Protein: CASRERSGGPGETQYF.